This TCR beta chain was captured by sequencing in a study of T-cell memory formation after mild COVID-19. Study at large: Largely donor-specific sequence clusters came from two donors. The study's findings and limits: Mainly CM and EM harbored the contracting CD4+ clones; mainly EMRA harbored the CD8+ ones. Contracting clones from day 15 to 85 showed balanced CD4/CD8; later expanders favored CD4+.

As concerns this clonotype: What it recognizes is unknown.

5'RACE primed at constant segments yielded TCR alpha and TCR beta cDNA libraries bearing sample barcodes and UMIs. TCRdb re-called the 5' RACE reads with MiXCR, one entry per CDR3 protein. The data contain 95,000 to 110,000 distinct CDR3 sequences, about 15% of them seen just once; the ten biggest clones take up about 39%. Specimen: PBMCs or a T cell subset sorted from them (not recorded which). The receptor's source is a man aged 18 to 30 who had mild COVID-19 (a few samples of this study predate the infection). Cell type and time point are not known.

CDR3 in amino acids: CASSAQGSGGDWYQETQYF. In nucleotides, the CDR3 is TGTGCCAGCAGCGCCCAAGGGAGCGGGGGGGACTGGTACCAAGAGACCCAGTACTTC. This chain uses TRBV9 with TRBJ2-5; 10 bases are a match to TRBD2. Germline V gene sequence: CDR1 SGDLS, CDR2 YYNGEE. After removal of 3 bases from V and 0 bases from J, the junction contained 14 bases not matched to a gene. The CDR3 is made up of 19 amino acids. Variable domain in full (rest from reference TRBV9 and TRBJ2-5): DSGVTQTPKHLITATGQRVTLRCSPRSGDLSVYWYQQSLDQGLQFLIQYYNGEERAKGNILERFSAQQFPDLHSELNLSSLELGDSALYFCASSAQGSGGDWYQETQYFGPGTRLLVL.